This T cell receptor (beta chain) was recorded in a study of cytomegalovirus exposure and HLA in healthy donors. On the study more broadly: Previous work identified roughly 120 million unique TCR beta sequences from 150 million to 200 million T cells. A preliminary data release comprised tens of millions of unique TCRs obtained from HLA-typed donors. Study-level results: The CMV antigen specificity of a few CMV-associated chains was confirmed through in vitro analysis. Some TCR beta chains (over 150 of them) were listed as cytomegalovirus-associated.

J lost 4 bases, V lost 3 bases, and 13 bases had no gene match. The CDR3 consists of 18 residues. Germline CDR1 and CDR2: SGHRS and YFSETQ. To note about this clone: Its antigen is not known.

The PCR employed 60 Vbeta primers together with 13 Jbeta primers. Using immunoSEQ multiplex PCR, the repertoire was profiled, and TCRdb retains in-frame clones only, with some absent. The sample records 180,000 or so clones, roughly 80% being singletons. Sequenced input: PBMCs. The chain employs TRBV5-1 and TRBJ2-5; the match to TRBD2 covers 12 bases. This TCR was recovered from a middle-aged woman in good health and CMV-seropositive. CDR3: CASSSGGLAGRGRETQYF. The CDR3 DNA reads TGCGCCAGCAGCTCGGGGGGACTAGCGGGCCGAGGAAGAGAGACCCAGTACTTC. Full variable domain (outside the CDR3, taken from reference TRBV5-1 and TRBJ2-5): KAGVTQTPRYLIKTRGQQVTLSCSPISGHRSVSWYQQTPGQGLQFLFEYFSETQRNKGNFPGRFSGRQFSNSRSEMNVSTLELGDSALYLCASSSGGLAGRGRETQYFGPGTRLLVL.